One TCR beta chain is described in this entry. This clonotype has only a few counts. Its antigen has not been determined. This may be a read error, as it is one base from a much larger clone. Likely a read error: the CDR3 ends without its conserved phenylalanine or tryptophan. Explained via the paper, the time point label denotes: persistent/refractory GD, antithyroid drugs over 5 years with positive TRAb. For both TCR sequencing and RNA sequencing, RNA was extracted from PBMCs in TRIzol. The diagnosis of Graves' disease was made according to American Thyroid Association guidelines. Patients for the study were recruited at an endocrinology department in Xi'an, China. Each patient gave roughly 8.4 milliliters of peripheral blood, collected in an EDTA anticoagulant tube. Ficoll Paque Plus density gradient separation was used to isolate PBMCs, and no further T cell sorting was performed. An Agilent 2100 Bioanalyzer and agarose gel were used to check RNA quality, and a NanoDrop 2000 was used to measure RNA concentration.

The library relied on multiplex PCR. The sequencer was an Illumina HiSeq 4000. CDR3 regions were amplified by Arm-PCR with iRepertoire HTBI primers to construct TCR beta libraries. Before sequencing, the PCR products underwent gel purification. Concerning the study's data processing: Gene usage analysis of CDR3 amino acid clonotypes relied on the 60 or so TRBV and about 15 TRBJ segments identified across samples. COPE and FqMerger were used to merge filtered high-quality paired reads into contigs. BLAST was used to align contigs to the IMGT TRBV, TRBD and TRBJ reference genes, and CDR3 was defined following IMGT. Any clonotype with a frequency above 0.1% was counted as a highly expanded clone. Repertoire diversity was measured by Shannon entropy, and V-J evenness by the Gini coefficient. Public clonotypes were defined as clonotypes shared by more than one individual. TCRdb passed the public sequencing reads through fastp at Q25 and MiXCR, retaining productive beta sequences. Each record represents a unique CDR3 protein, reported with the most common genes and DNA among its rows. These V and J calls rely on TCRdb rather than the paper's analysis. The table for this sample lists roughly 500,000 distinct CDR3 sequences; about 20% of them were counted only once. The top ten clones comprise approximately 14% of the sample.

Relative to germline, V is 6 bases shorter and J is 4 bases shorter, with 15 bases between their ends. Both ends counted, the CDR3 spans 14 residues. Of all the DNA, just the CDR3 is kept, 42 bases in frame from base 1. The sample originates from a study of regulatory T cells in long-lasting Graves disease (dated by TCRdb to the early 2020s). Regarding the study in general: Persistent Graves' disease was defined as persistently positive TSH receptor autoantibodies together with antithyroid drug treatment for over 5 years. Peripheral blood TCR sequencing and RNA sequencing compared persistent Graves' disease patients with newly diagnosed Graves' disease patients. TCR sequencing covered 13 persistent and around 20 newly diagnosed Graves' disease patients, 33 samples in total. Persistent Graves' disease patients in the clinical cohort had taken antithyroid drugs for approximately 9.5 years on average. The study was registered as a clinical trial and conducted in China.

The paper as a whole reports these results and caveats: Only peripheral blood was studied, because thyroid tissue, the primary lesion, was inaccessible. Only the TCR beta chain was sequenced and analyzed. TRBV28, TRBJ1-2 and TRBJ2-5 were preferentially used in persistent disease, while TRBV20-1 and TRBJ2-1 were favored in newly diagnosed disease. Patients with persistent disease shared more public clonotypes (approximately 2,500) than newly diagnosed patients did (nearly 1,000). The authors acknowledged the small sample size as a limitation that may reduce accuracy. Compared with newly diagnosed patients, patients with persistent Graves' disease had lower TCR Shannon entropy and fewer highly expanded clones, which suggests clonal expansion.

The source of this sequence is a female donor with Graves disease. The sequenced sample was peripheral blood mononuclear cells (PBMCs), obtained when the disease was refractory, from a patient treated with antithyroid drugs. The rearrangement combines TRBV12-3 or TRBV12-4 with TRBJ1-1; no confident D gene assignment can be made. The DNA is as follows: TGTGCCAGCAGCCGCGTGGTTGAGGGCACTGAAGCTTTCTCT. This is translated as CASSRVVEGTEAFS.